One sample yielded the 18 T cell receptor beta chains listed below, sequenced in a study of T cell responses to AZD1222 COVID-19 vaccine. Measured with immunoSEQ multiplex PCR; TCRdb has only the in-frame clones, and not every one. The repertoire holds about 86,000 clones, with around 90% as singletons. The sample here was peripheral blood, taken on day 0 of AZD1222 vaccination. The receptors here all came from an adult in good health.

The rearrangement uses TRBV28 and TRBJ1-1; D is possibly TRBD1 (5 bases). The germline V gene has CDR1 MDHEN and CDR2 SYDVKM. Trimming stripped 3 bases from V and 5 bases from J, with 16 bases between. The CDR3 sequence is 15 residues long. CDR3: CASSLVGPISTEAFF. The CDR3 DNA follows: TGTGCCAGCAGTTTGGTGGGACCTATCTCGACTGAAGCTTTCTTT.

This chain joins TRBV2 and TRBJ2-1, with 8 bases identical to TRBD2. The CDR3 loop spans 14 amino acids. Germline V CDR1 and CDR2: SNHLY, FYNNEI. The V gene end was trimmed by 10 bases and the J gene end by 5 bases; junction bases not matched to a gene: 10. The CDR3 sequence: CATAGGALNNEQFF. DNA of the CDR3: TGTGCCACGGCCGGGGGGGCGCTCAACAATGAGCAGTTCTTC. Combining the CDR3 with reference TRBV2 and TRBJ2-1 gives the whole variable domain EPEVTQTPSHQVTQMGQEVILRCVPISNHLYFYWYRQILGQKVEFLVSFYNNEISEKSEIFDDQFSVERPDGSNFTLKIRSTKLEDSAMYFCATAGGALNNEQFFGPGTRLTVL.

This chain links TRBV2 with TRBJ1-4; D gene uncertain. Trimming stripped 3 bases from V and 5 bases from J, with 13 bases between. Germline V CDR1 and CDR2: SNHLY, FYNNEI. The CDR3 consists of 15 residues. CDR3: CASSDERNLNEKLFF. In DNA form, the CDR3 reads TGTGCCAGCAGTGACGAGAGGAACCTAAATGAAAAACTGTTTTTT.

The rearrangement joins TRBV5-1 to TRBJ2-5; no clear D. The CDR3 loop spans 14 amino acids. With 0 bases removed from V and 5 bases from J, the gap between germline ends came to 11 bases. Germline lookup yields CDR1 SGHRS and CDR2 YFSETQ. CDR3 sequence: CASSLVGQWETQYF. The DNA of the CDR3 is TGCGCCAGCAGCTTGGTAGGCCAATGGGAGACCCAGTACTTC.

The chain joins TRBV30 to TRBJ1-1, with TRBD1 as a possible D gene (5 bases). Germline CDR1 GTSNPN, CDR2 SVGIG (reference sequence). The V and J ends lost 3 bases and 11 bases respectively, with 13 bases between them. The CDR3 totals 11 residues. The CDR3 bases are TGTGCCTGGAGCCCCGGGGGTGACGCTTTCTTT. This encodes CAWSPGGDAFF.

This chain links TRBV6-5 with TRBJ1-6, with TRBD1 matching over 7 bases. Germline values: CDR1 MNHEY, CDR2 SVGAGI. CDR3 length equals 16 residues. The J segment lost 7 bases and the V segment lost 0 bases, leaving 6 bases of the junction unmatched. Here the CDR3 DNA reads TGTGCCAGCAGTTACTCAGGGGGCGCAGACAATTCACCCCTCCACTTT. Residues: CASSYSGGADNSPLHF.

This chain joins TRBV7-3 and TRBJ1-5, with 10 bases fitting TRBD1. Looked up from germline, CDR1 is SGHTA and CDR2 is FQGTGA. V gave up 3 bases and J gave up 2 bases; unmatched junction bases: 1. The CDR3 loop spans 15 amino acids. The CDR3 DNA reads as TGTGCCAGCAGCTTGACAGGGGGCGGCAATCAGCCCCAGCATTTT. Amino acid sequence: CASSLTGGGNQPQHF.

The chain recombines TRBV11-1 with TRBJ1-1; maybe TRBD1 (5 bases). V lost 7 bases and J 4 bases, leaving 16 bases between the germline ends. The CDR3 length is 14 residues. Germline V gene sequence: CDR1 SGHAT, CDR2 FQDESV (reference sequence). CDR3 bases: TGTGCCAGCACCCCGGGCAGGGCAGGCACTGAAGCTTTCTTT. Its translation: CASTPGRAGTEAFF.

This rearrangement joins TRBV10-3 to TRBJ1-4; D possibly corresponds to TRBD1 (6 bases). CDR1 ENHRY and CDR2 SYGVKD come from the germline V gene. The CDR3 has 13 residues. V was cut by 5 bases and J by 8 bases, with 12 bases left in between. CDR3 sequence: CAISSTGAEKLFF. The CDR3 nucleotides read TGTGCCATCAGTTCGACAGGAGCCGAAAAACTGTTTTTT.

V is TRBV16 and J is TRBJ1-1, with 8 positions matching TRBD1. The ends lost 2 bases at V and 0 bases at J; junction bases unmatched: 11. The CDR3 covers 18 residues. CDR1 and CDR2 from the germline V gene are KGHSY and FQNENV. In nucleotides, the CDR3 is TGTGCCAGCAGCCAAATGAACCTACGGACAGGGATGAACACTGAAGCTTTCTTT. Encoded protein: CASSQMNLRTGMNTEAFF.

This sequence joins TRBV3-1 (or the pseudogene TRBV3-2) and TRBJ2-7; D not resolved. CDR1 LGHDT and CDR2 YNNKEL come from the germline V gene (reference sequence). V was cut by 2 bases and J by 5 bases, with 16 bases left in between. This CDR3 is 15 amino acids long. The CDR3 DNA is TGTGCCAGCAGCCAAACGATGCAGCAGATCCACGAGCAGTACTTC. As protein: CASSQTMQQIHEQYF.

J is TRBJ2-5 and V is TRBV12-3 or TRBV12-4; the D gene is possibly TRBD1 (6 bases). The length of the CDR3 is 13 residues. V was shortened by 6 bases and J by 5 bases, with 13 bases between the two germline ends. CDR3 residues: CASSNRERETQYF. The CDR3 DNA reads TGTGCCAGCAGCAACAGGGAAAGGGAGACCCAGTACTTC.

The CDR3 DNA sequence: TGCGCCAGCAGCTTCCAGCCAGGGTCAGGCACTGAAGCTTTCTTT. It specifies CASSFQPGSGTEAFF. This rearrangement joins TRBV5-1 to TRBJ1-1, with D possibly matching TRBD1 (5 bases). The V and J ends lost 2 bases and 4 bases respectively, with 15 bases between them. Per germline, CDR1 SGHRS and CDR2 YFSETQ. The CDR3 loop spans 15 amino acids.

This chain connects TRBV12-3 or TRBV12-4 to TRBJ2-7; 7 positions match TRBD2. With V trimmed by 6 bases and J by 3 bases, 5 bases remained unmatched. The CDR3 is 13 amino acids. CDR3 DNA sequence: TGTGCCAGCAGCACCGGGACTAACTACGAGCAGTACTTC. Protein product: CASSTGTNYEQYF.

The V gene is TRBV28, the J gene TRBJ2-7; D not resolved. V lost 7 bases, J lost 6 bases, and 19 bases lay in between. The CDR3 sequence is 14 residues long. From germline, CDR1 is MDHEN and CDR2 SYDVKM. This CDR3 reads CASMPPQVLGEQYF. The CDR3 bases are TGTGCCAGCATGCCCCCTCAAGTCCTTGGCGAGCAGTACTTC.

The CDR3 coding sequence is TGCGCCAGCAGCCATATCGGACTAGCGGGAGTTCGCGAGCAGTACTTC. This gives the protein CASSHIGLAGVREQYF. This chain joins TRBV4-1 and TRBJ2-7; 13 bases align to TRBD2. The V segment lost 3 bases and the J segment 6 bases; nucleotides outside the gene matches: 8. This CDR3 contains 16 residues. Germline lookup yields CDR1 MGHRA and CDR2 YSYEKL.

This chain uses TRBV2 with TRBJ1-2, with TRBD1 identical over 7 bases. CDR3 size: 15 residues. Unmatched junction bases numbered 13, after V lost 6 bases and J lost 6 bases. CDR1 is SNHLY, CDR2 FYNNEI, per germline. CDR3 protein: CASSVDRAKVDGYTF. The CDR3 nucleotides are TGTGCCAGCAGCGTTGACAGGGCGAAGGTCGATGGCTACACCTTC. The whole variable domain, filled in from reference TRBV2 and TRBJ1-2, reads EPEVTQTPSHQVTQMGQEVILRCVPISNHLYFYWYRQILGQKVEFLVSFYNNEISEKSEIFDDQFSVERPDGSNFTLKIRSTKLEDSAMYFCASSVDRAKVDGYTFGSGTRLTVV.

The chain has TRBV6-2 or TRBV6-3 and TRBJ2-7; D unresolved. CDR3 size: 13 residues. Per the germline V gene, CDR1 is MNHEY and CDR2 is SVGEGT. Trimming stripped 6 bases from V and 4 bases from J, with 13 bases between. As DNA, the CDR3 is TGTGCCAGCAGCCTAACACACACTTACGAGCAGTACTTC. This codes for CASSLTHTYEQYF.